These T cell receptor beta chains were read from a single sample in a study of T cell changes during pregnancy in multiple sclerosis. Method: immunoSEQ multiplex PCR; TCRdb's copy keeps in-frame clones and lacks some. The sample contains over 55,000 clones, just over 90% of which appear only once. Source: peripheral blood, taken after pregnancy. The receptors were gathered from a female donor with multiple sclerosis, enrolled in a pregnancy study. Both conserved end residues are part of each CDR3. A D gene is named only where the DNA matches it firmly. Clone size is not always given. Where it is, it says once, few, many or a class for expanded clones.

CASRKPGYSNQPQHF,TGTGCCAGCAGAAAACCCGGGTACAGCAATCAGCCCCAGCATTTT,TRBV28,15,TRBJ1-5,-,-
CASSQSLTGFGNTIYF,TGCGCCAGCAGTCAATCGTTGACGGGTTTCGGAAACACCATATATTTT,TRBV23-1,16,TRBJ1-3,-,-
CASSRGLAVASYNEQFF,TGTGCCAGCAGCCGGGGACTAGCGGTGGCCTCCTACAATGAGCAGTTCTTC,TRBV5-5,17,TRBJ2-1,-,TRBD2
CAISESAGARQPQHF,TGTGCCATCAGTGAGTCGGCGGGGGCTCGACAGCCCCAGCATTTT,TRBV10-3,15,TRBJ1-5,few,-
CATAWTSVYNEQFF,TGTGCCACAGCTTGGACTAGCGTGTACAATGAGCAGTTCTTC,TRBV15,14,TRBJ2-1,-,TRBD2
CASSSTAVYTF,TGTGCCAGCAGTTCAACAGCGGTCTACACCTTC,TRBV2,11,TRBJ1-2,-,-
CSVALTSASYEQYF,TGCAGCGTGGCCCTTACTAGCGCGTCCTACGAGCAGTACTTC,TRBV29-1,14,TRBJ2-7,-,TRBD2
CASSMGGVLPTEAFF,TGTGCCAGTAGTATGGGGGGGGTCCTACCTACTGAAGCTTTCTTT,TRBV19,15,TRBJ1-1,once,-
CASSQDPGAGYGYTF,TGCGCCAGCAGCCAAGATCCAGGGGCAGGATATGGCTACACCTTC,TRBV4-3,15,TRBJ1-2,-,-
CASSQGSGYSEQYF,TGCGCCAGCAGCCAAGGCTCAGGGTACTCCGAGCAGTACTTC,TRBV4-1,14,TRBJ2-7,-,-
CASSLELYNEQFF,TGTGCCAGCAGCTTAGAGCTTTACAATGAGCAGTTCTTC,TRBV7-9,13,TRBJ2-1,-,-
CASSPRTSGSSTETQYF,TGTGCCAGCTCACCGAGAACTAGCGGGAGTTCGACGGAGACCCAGTACTTC,TRBV18,17,TRBJ2-5,-,TRBD2
CASSYSNRDTEAFF,TGTGCCAGCAGTTACTCGAACAGGGACACTGAAGCTTTCTTT,TRBV6-5,14,TRBJ1-1,-,-
CASTETGNGGEQYF,TGCGCCAGCACCGAGACAGGGAACGGTGGGGAGCAGTACTTC,TRBV23-1,14,TRBJ2-7,-,TRBD1
CASSQLGLAGDEQYF,TGCGCCAGCAGCCAACTCGGACTAGCGGGAGACGAGCAGTACTTC,TRBV4-1,15,TRBJ2-7,-,TRBD2
CAIRRLAKDEQFF,TGTGCCATCCGTCGACTAGCGAAAGATGAGCAGTTCTTC,TRBV10-3,13,TRBJ2-1,-,TRBD2
CASSVVGGSGGTGELFF,TGTGCCAGCAGCGTAGTCGGCGGGAGCGGAGGCACCGGGGAGCTGTTTTTT,TRBV9,17,TRBJ2-2,once,TRBD2
CASSWYSGTLDKNIQYF,TGTGCCAGCAGCTGGTACAGCGGGACATTAGACAAAAACATTCAGTACTTC,TRBV7-9,17,TRBJ2-4,-,-
CASSPRLTGTYNEQFF,TGCGCCAGCAGCCCCCGCCTGACAGGGACGTACAATGAGCAGTTCTTC,TRBV4-3,16,TRBJ2-1,-,TRBD1
CASRQGTGLPDTQYF,TGCGCCAGCAGACAAGGGACAGGGTTACCGGATACGCAGTATTTT,TRBV5-1,15,TRBJ2-3,-,TRBD1
CASSLPGQGGREQYF,TGTGCCAGCAGCTTGCCGGGACAGGGGGGGAGGGAGCAGTACTTC,TRBV5-5,15,TRBJ2-7,-,TRBD1
CASSFGTGLNEQFF,TGTGCCAGCAGCTTCGGGACAGGTCTCAATGAGCAGTTCTTC,TRBV5-4,14,TRBJ2-1,-,TRBD1
CASGLVRVDTQYF,TGTGCTAGTGGTTTGGTACGGGTAGATACGCAGTATTTT,TRBV12-5,13,TRBJ2-3,-,-
CASSQGSRSYEQYF,TGCGCCAGCAGCCAAGGTTCCCGGAGCTACGAGCAGTACTTC,TRBV4-3,14,TRBJ2-7,-,-
CASSTVATSTDTQYF,TGTGCCAGCAGCACCGTAGCGACTAGCACAGATACGCAGTATTTT,TRBV5-4,15,TRBJ2-3,-,-
CASIEAAVNTEAFF,TGTGCCAGCATTGAGGCCGCGGTGAACACTGAAGCTTTCTTT,TRBV28,14,TRBJ1-1,-,-
CASSPWKGATFNEQFF,TGTGCCAGCAGCCCCTGGAAGGGGGCGACATTCAATGAGCAGTTCTTC,TRBV27,16,TRBJ2-1,-,TRBD1
CAGSTQGNNQPQHF,TGTGCCGGTTCAACTCAGGGGAATAATCAGCCCCAGCATTTT,TRBV28,14,TRBJ1-5,-,-
CASSLQGASDTQYF,TGTGCCAGCAGCTTACAGGGGGCCTCAGATACGCAGTATTTT,TRBV5-4,14,TRBJ2-3,-,TRBD1
CASSQSGDYNEQFF,TGTGCCAGCAGCCAAAGCGGGGATTACAATGAGCAGTTCTTC,TRBV6-5,14,TRBJ2-1,-,TRBD2
CAIKAGGETQYF,TGTGCCATCAAAGCGGGAGGGGAGACCCAGTACTTC,TRBV10-3,12,TRBJ2-5,-,TRBD2
CATTTSGRGNEQFF,TGTGCCACTACTACTAGCGGGAGGGGTAATGAGCAGTTCTTC,TRBV7-8,14,TRBJ2-1,-,TRBD2
CASSPSGAGELFF,TGTGCCAGCAGCCCCAGCGGGGCCGGGGAGCTGTTTTTT,TRBV7-3,13,TRBJ2-2,-,TRBD2
CAIRQGAWQPQHF,TGTGCCATACGGCAGGGGGCCTGGCAGCCCCAGCATTTT,TRBV10-3,13,TRBJ1-5,-,TRBD1
CASSDGTGGSNEQFF,TGTGCCAGCAGTGACGGGACAGGGGGTAGCAATGAGCAGTTCTTC,TRBV28,15,TRBJ2-1,-,TRBD1
CASSSREGLSYEQYF,TGTGCCAGCAGCTCCCGGGAGGGGCTCTCCTACGAGCAGTACTTC,TRBV6-5,15,TRBJ2-7,-,TRBD2
CASSLKPSSNEQFF,TGTGCTAGCAGCTTAAAGCCTAGCAGCAATGAGCAGTTCTTC,TRBV7-7,14,TRBJ2-1,-,-